These 16 T cell receptor beta chains were sequenced from one sample in a study of T cell responses to AZD1222 COVID-19 vaccine. Using immunoSEQ multiplex PCR, the repertoire was profiled, and TCRdb retains in-frame clones only, with some absent. The sample shows roughly 120,000 clones, 92% of them seen only once. Sequenced here: peripheral blood, sampled on day 0 of AZD1222 vaccination. The receptors stem from an adult in good health.

The chain carries TRBV18 and TRBJ1-5, with D hard to call. The CDR3 runs to 14 residues. The V gene lost 4 bases and the J gene lost 11 bases, with 18 bases spanning the gap. Germline CDR1 and CDR2: KGHSH and LQKENI. The chain's CDR3 is CASSQTDGESTQHF. CDR3 DNA: TGTGCCAGCTCACAGACGGACGGCGAATCGACCCAGCATTTT.

This chain connects TRBV7-7 to TRBJ1-1; tentatively, D is TRBD1 (5 bases). The CDR3 has 14 amino acids. In germline, CDR1 is SSHAT, CDR2 FNYEAQ (reference sequence). V was trimmed by 6 bases and J by 1 base, leaving 12 bases between them. The CDR3 loop reads CASSEETANTEAFF. CDR3 coding DNA: TGTGCCAGCAGTGAAGAGACAGCGAACACTGAAGCTTTCTTT.

This chain joins TRBV2 and TRBJ1-4; D may be TRBD1 (5 bases). Trimming cost V 9 bases and J 6 bases, with 11 bases left between them. Germline CDR1 is SNHLY and CDR2 is FYNNEI. This CDR3 region has 12 residues. In DNA form, the CDR3 reads TGTGCCAGTGGTAGGGGATATGAAAAACTGTTTTTT. This encodes CASGRGYEKLFF.

The V gene is TRBV27, the J gene TRBJ1-2, with a tentative D call TRBD1 (6 bases). The V and J ends lost 5 bases and 7 bases respectively, with 14 bases between them. Germline loops: CDR1 MNHEY, CDR2 SMNVEV (reference sequence). The CDR3 has 13 residues. The CDR3 DNA sequence: TGTGCCAGCAGTCCACAGGGTTTTGTTGGCTACACCTTC. Protein product: CASSPQGFVGYTF.

The chain carries TRBV7-9 and TRBJ2-7; 9 nucleotides line up with TRBD2. The junction had 7 bases not matched to a gene; V was cut back by 1 base and J by 0 bases. CDR3 length equals 17 residues. Germline-derived CDR1 and CDR2 are SEHNR and FQNEAQ (reference sequence). The CDR3 DNA reads TGTGCCAGCAGCTTAGGCCAGCGGGGGGCCGACTCCTACGAGCAGTACTTC. It yields the protein CASSLGQRGADSYEQYF.

The rearrangement links TRBV5-8 to TRBJ1-2; 7 bases match TRBD1. Germline V gene data show CDR1 as SGHTS and CDR2 as YDEGEE. Germline trimming cut 9 bases from V and 5 bases from J; bases unmatched to any gene: 10. The length of the CDR3 is 13 residues. The CDR3 DNA reads TGTGCCACCAAGAGGACAGGAGCGTATGGCTACACCTTC. This gives the protein CATKRTGAYGYTF.

This chain uses TRBV19 with TRBJ2-2; a weak D match, TRBD2 (6 bases). The CDR3 is 15 residues long. V lost 8 bases to trimming and J lost 7 bases, with 20 bases between them. CDR1 is LNHDA, CDR2 SQIVND, per germline (reference sequence). The DNA for the CDR3 is TGTGCCAGTTATAAGCCCCGCGGGGCGGGCGGGGAGCTGTTTTTT. Translated, it gives CASYKPRGAGGELFF.

This clone was recorded once. The chain links TRBV9 to TRBJ2-2; D not resolved. Trimming removed 0 bases from V and 4 bases from J, with 10 bases in between. The V gene's germline CDR1 is SGDLS and CDR2 YYNGEE. This CDR3 has 15 residues. The CDR3 DNA reads TGTGCCAGCAGCGTAGATCAGCATCTCACCGGGGAGCTGTTTTTT. Protein sequence: CASSVDQHLTGELFF. The variable domain in full, completed from reference TRBV9 and TRBJ2-2, reads DSGVTQTPKHLITATGQRVTLRCSPRSGDLSVYWYQQSLDQGLQFLIQYYNGEERAKGNILERFSAQQFPDLHSELNLSSLELGDSALYFCASSVDQHLTGELFFGEGSRLTVL.

The rearrangement links TRBV29-1 to TRBJ1-4; 7 bases agree with TRBD1. V dropped 7 bases and J dropped 8; count of bases not matched to a gene: 16. Germline CDR1 SQVTM, CDR2 ANQGSEA. The CDR3 runs 15 residues. CDR3 residues: CSGVMPGQWGEKLFF. For the CDR3, the DNA is TGCAGCGGTGTGATGCCGGGACAGTGGGGGGAAAAACTGTTTTTT.

The V call is TRBV28, the J call TRBJ2-5; D is unresolved. The length of the CDR3 is 15 residues. V lost 3 bases and J 5 bases, leaving 16 bases between the germline ends. Germline V lookup: CDR1 MDHEN, CDR2 SYDVKM. In DNA, the CDR3 is TGTGCCAGCAGTTTTTCGGCTAGTAGGTGGGAGACCCAGTACTTC. Its protein is CASSFSASRWETQYF.

This chain uses TRBV4-3 with TRBJ2-1, with D hard to call. The V end was cut by 2 bases, the J end by 4 bases, with 9 bases between. The V gene's germline CDR1 is LGHNA and CDR2 YSLEER. This CDR3 contains 14 residues. The DNA for the CDR3 is TGCGCCAGCAGCCAATGGTACGGTTACAATGAGCAGTTCTTC. Its translation: CASSQWYGYNEQFF.

The rearrangement uses TRBV5-1 and TRBJ1-3, with D unresolved. The CDR3 is 15 residues long. The germline CDR1 and CDR2 sequences are SGHRS and YFSETQ. The V end lost 5 bases, the J end lost 0 bases, and 12 bases lay between the germline ends. The CDR3 loop is CASSYNRGSGNTIYF. The DNA for the CDR3 is TGCGCCAGCAGTTATAACCGCGGCTCTGGAAACACCATATATTTT. The variable domain in full, completed from reference TRBV5-1 and TRBJ1-3, reads KAGVTQTPRYLIKTRGQQVTLSCSPISGHRSVSWYQQTPGQGLQFLFEYFSETQRNKGNFPGRFSGRQFSNSRSEMNVSTLELGDSALYLCASSYNRGSGNTIYFGEGSWLTVV.

The V gene is TRBV11-2, the J gene TRBJ2-5, with D tentatively TRBD1 (6 bases). The CDR3 extends over 16 amino acids. V lost 2 bases, J lost 4 bases, and 17 bases lay in between. From germline, CDR1 is SGHAT and CDR2 FQNNGV. The CDR3 DNA follows: TGTGCCAGCAGCTTACGATTAGGGTTAGGGGGAGAGACCCAGTACTTC. Translation gives CASSLRLGLGGETQYF.

This chain connects TRBV6-1 to TRBJ1-5; a possible D gene is TRBD1 (5 bases). From germline, CDR1 is MNHNS and CDR2 SASEGT. Trimming took off 2 bases at V and 2 bases at J, with 10 bases between the two ends. This CDR3 is built from 15 residues. The CDR3 DNA sequence: TGTGCCAGCAGTGAACCGGGGCGACGCAATCAGCCCCAGCATTTT. It codes for CASSEPGRRNQPQHF.

V is TRBV4-3 and J is TRBJ1-3; D gene unclear. The CDR3 runs to 16 residues. V lost 4 bases to trimming and J lost 3 bases, with 16 bases between them. The germline gives CDR1 LGHNA, CDR2 YSLEER. The CDR3: CASSPKLRASGNTIYF. Here the CDR3 DNA reads TGCGCCAGCAGCCCCAAGTTACGAGCCAGTGGAAACACCATATATTTT.

The chain carries TRBV19 and TRBJ1-1; TRBD1 might be the D (5 bases). The CDR3 has 14 amino acids. The V and J ends lost 6 bases and 5 bases respectively, with 16 bases between them. CDR1 is LNHDA, CDR2 SQIVND, per germline (reference sequence). The CDR3 loop reads CASRKDTQMTEAFF. The CDR3 bases are TGTGCCAGTAGAAAGGACACCCAGATGACTGAAGCTTTCTTT.